The present entry profiles one T cell receptor beta chain with its context. Its antigen is unidentified. CD45RO-negative cells were positively selected for CCR7, leaving out terminally differentiated effector memory CD45RA+ cells. TCRdb keeps only in-frame clones here, not all; method: immunoSEQ multiplex PCR. This table holds millions of clones, over 85% found once. This entry comes from a study of shared clonotypes between healthy human individuals. The CDR3 is 15 residues long. Trimming removed 2 bases at V and 2 bases at J, with 10 bases between. The germline V gene encodes CDR1 ENHRY and CDR2 SYGVKD. General observations from the study: Compared with memory subsets, naive subsets generally had larger estimated richness.

The rearrangement links TRBV10-3 to TRBJ1-5; no reliable D call. This sequence was found in a man younger than 30 in good health. The sample was naive CD8+ T cells sorted from blood. DNA for the CDR3: TGTGCCATCAGTGAGGCGGCAGCTCGCAATCAGCCCCAGCATTTT. Translated, it gives CAISEAAARNQPQHF.